This T cell receptor beta chain came from a study of shared clonotypes between healthy human individuals (dated by TCRdb to the early 2020s). About the full investigation: The cohort comprised a couple of women and three men aged 18 to 49 years. For each donor, CD4 naive and CD4 memory were each given three plates, CD8 naive was given two plates, and CD8 memory was given one plate. The study deeply sequenced blood TCR repertoires of several healthy adults to estimate repertoire size and the extent of clonotype sharing between individuals. To increase sequencing depth and limit assay-specific biases, TCR repertoire library preparation and sequencing were carried out by different laboratories using diverse techniques. Between about 0.85 and 9.5 billion PBMCs per donor were obtained by leukapheresis.

Healthy HIV-negative adults with no recently reported acute infections or vaccinations were included as donors. Every donor was a Caucasian adult residing in Nashville, Tennessee, USA. CD4+ T cells were enriched through magnetic negative selection, after which naive cells were positively selected on CD45RA and the remaining negative fraction served as the memory subset. Blood was obtained by leukapheresis, after which PBMCs were separated by Ficoll-Histopaque density gradient centrifugation and cryopreserved in liquid nitrogen vapor phase. Analytical flow cytometry was used to check the purity and quantity of each magnetically sorted T cell population. From each sorted fraction, genomic DNA was isolated and quantified by UV absorbance on a Nanodrop 2000c. Using the deep immunoSEQ assay, TCR CDR3 regions were amplified from genomic DNA by multiplex PCR. Extracted genomic DNA from each cell subset was distributed evenly across all wells of several immunoSEQ 96-well plates, and each plate was treated as a replicate. For sorted subsets, each replicate PCR was loaded with roughly 0.2 ug genomic DNA, equivalent to approximately 27,000 T cell genomes. Purified libraries were quantified with a Qubit 3.0 fluorometer, sized on a Bioanalyzer 2100, and re-quantified with the KAPA Library Quantification kit. A separate single-read 150-cycle Illumina NextSeq 550 flow cell was used to sequence each immunoSEQ 96-well plate. The paper's processing steps were these. Because the immunoSEQ output held only junctional sequences and lacked quality scores, the filtering could not match the filtering applied to full-length reads. Sequences were annotated with PyIR, a Python wrapper for IgBLAST v1.9, and V/J genes and CDR3 were assigned using IMGT germline references. Reads were filtered out if the reads had weak V/J assignments (E-value above 1e-6), no CDR3, stop codons, out-of-frame junctions, or ambiguous translated residues. V3J clonotypes were defined as sequences sharing an identical inferred V gene, J gene, and CDR3 amino acid sequence. To compute the percentage overlap between repertoires, the number of shared unique clonotypes was divided by the size of the smaller repertoire. Repertoire richness was assessed with RTK rarefaction, the Chao1 estimator, and Recon v2.1 estimates of unobserved clonotypes. For all TCRbeta clonotypes obtained by the gDNA method from a few donors, generation probabilities were computed with OLGA. TCRdb stores this immuneACCESS table with in-frame sequences only. Part of the clones is absent; in the studies checked, under half of the shortfall reflects unresolved V genes, and no reason is known for the rest. Clonal size and the V and J genes are those of that table, whereas D and trimming came from the DNA. Within this sample are about 2,500,000 clones, with 85% to 95% of them counted one time only. Of the sample, around 0.15% falls within the top ten clones.

The CDR3 goes from the cysteine to the phenylalanine over 15 residues. Just the 45-base CDR3 DNA is kept, in frame starting at base 1. CDR1 and CDR2 were assigned from the germline V gene as SGHRS and YFSETQ. Between the V and J ends, shortened by 4 bases and 0 bases respectively, the junction contains 13 bases. In regard to this clone: This receptor's antigen is unknown. Base qualities are missing; no much larger clone stands one base away.

The full study reports these points: When several donors were compared, the shared fraction of clonotypes was 5% to 6.5% for naive CD4, approximately 3.3% for naive CD8, about 2.4% for memory CD4, and around 0.37% for memory CD8. Larger estimated clonotype richness was generally found for naive subsets than for memory subsets. Pairwise subsampling led to the expectation that sequencing depth would affect the degree of clonotype sharing among donors. Only blood was sampled, and tissue TCR repertoires likely differ from those in blood. Higher generation probabilities were observed for clonotypes shared by all four sorted-subset donors than for non-shared clonotypes. Rarefaction of sorted-subset datasets indicated incomplete sequencing despite the large sequencing depth. Because the study included a small number of donors, the genetic and exposure-history diversity represented was limited.

Sequencing input: naive CD4+ T cells sorted from blood. This specimen's cell subset or site label, per the study, means: CD45RA+ positively selected. The rearrangement joined TRBV5-1 to TRBJ1-1; TRBD1 might be the D gene, on 5 matching bases. This TCR was recovered from a man aged 18 to 30 in good health. This receptor carries the CDR3 CASSREQAVNTEAFF. The DNA sequence is TGCGCCAGCAGCCGGGAACAGGCCGTGAACACTGAAGCTTTCTTT.